The rows below give T cell receptor beta chains drawn from one sample of a study of T-cell reconstitution after alpha-beta-depleted transplantation in children. TCRdb reanalysed the PCR reads using MiXCR and keeps one entry per CDR3 protein. Of about 220,000 distinct CDR3 sequences in the sample, approximately 19% were seen once. The sample in question was PBMCs, mostly from graft donor cells, obtained 360 days after TCRalphabeta/CD19-depleted stem cell transplant. The receptors come from a male patient between 2 and 10 years old who had a stem cell transplant for acute lymphoblastic leukemia, so the T cells may come from the graft donor. CDR3s leave out the opening cysteine and the closing phenylalanine or tryptophan. Each record gives: J gene, clone size, V gene, CDR3 protein. Some rows mark clone size as missing; the rest say once, few, many or name a class of expanded clone.

>TRBJ2-5|few|TRBV10-2
ASSRDRVQETQY
>TRBJ2-1|-|TRBV5-1
ASSLERSSYNEQF
>TRBJ2-1|-|TRBV20-1
SARVPADRGLYNEQF
>TRBJ2-1|-|TRBV6-5
ASSYEQGHNEQF
>TRBJ2-1|-|TRBV6-4
ASSKFLGDEQF
>TRBJ2-7|-|TRBV12-3/TRBV12-4
ASSFGLRGVTYEQY
>TRBJ1-1|-|TRBV5-1
ASSPGQVNTEAF
>TRBJ1-3|-|TRBV5-1
ASSGGQLSSGNTIY
>TRBJ2-5|-|TRBV29-1
SVEAVARGETQS
>TRBJ1-1|many|TRBV20-1
SASRGGLQAF
>TRBJ2-5|few|TRBV5-1
ASSFGRGHQETQY
>TRBJ1-1|-|TRBV6-2/TRBV6-3
ASSSPPYTGETEAF
>TRBJ2-6|-|TRBV7-9
ASSFGQGASGANVLT
>TRBJ1-1|few|TRBV15
ATSRPMGSSLRGAF
>TRBJ2-2|-|TRBV27
ASSYRRFRGATNTGELF
>TRBJ1-1|many|TRBV18
ASSRPGQGNTEAF
>TRBJ1-4|-|TRBV20-1
SADRERGSTNEKLF
>TRBJ2-3|-|TRBV12-3/TRBV12-4
ASSLGSGGTDTQY
>TRBJ2-1|-|TRBV9
ASSVRYESVRYNEQF
>TRBJ2-5|-|TRBV12-3/TRBV12-4
ASSVRTIQETQY
>TRBJ2-1|-|TRBV14
ASSRRGSPSYNEQF
>TRBJ2-5|few|TRBV5-1
ASSIDRGPEETQY
>TRBJ1-5|few|TRBV24-1
ATSDSQWGPPQH
>TRBJ2-3|-|TRBV10-3
AIRGLLATTDTQY
>TRBJ2-1|few|TRBV3-1
ASSQDFGHNEQF